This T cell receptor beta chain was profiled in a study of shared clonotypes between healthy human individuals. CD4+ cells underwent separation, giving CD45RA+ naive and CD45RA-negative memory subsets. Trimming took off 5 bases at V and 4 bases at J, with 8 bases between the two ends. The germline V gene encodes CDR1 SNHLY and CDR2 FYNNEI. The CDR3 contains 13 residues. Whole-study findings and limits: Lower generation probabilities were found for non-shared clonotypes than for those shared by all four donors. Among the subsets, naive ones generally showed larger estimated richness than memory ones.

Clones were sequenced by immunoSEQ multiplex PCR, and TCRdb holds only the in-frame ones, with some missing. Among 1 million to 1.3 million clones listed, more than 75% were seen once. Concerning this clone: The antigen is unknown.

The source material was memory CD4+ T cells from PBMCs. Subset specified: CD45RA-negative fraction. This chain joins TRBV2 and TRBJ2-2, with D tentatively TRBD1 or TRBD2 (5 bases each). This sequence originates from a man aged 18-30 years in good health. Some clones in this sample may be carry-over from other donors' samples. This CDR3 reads CASSRDPTGELFF. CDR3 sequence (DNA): TGTGCCAGCAGTCGGGACCCCACCGGGGAGCTGTTTTTT.